This TCR beta chain derives from a study of somatic mutations in cytotoxic T cells in rheumatoid arthritis. The germline gives CDR1 LNHDA, CDR2 SQIVND (reference sequence). Deletions cut 9 bases from V and 4 bases from J, with 16 bases between. The CDR3 totals 14 residues. Purity of the CD4+ and CD8+ cells, isolated by positive magnetic bead selection, was checked by flow cytometry. This clone was detected a few times. Clones were sequenced by immunoSEQ multiplex PCR, and TCRdb holds only the in-frame ones, with some missing. Of about 4,800 clones in the sample, 75% to 85% are singletons; the top ten hold approximately 71%.

The specimen comprised CD8+ T cells sorted from blood, sampled at a follow-up visit. The V call is TRBV19, the J call TRBJ2-1; possibly TRBD2 for D (6 bases). The sequence derives from a man aged 35 to 55 with rheumatoid arthritis. The CDR3 DNA is TGTGCCAGCACACCGGGACTTTTGTACAATGAGCAGTTCTTC. As protein: CASTPGLLYNEQFF.